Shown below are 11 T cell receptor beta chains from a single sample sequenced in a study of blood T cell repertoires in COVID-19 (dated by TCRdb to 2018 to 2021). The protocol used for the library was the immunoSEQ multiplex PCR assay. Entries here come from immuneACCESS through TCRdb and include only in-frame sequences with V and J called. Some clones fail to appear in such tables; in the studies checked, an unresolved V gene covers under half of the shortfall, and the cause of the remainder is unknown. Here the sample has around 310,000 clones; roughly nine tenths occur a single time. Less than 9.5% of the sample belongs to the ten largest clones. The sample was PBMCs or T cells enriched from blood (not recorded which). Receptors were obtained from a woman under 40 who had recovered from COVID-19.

DNA for the CDR3: TGTGCCAGCAGCACTGACCTGGCGGGAGGCTACACCTTC. Amino acids: CASSTDLAGGYTF. This rearrangement joins TRBV5-8 to TRBJ1-2; no clear D. The V end was cut by 4 bases, the J end by 8 bases, with 15 bases between. CDR3 length equals 13 residues. From germline, CDR1 is SGHTS and CDR2 YDEGEE. The full variable domain, completed using reference TRBV5-8 and TRBJ1-2, is EAGVTQSPTHLIKTRGQQATLRCSPISGHTSVYWYQQALGLGLQFLLWYDEGEERNRGNFPPRFSGRQFPNYSSELNVNALELEDSALYLCASSTDLAGGYTFGSGTRLTVV.

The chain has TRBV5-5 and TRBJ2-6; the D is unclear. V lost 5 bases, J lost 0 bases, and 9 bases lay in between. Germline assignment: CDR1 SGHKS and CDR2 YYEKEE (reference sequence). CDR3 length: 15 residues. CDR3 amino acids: CASRTAFSGANVLTF. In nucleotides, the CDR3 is TGTGCCAGCAGAACAGCCTTCTCTGGGGCCAACGTCCTGACTTTC. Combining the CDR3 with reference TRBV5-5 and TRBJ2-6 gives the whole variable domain DAGVTQSPTHLIKTRGQQVTLRCSPISGHKSVSWYQQVLGQGPQFIFQYYEKEERGRGNFPDRFSARQFPNYSSELNVNALLLGDSALYLCASRTAFSGANVLTFGAGSRLTVL.

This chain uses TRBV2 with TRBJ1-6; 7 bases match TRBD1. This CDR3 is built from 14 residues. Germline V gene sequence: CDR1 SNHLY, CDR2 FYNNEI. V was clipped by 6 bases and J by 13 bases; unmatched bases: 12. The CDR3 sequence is CASRPRQGPGPLHF. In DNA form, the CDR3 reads TGTGCCAGCAGGCCGAGACAGGGCCCAGGGCCCCTCCACTTT.

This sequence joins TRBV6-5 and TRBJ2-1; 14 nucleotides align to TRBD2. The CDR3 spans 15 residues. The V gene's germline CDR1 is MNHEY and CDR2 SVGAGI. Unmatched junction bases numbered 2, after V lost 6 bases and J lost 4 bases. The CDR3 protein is CASRRLAGGYNEQFF. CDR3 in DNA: TGTGCCAGCAGACGACTAGCGGGAGGGTACAATGAGCAGTTCTTC.

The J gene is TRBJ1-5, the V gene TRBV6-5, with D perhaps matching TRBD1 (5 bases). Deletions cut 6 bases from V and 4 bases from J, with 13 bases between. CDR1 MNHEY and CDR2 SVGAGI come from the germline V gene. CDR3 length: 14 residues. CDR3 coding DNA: TGTGCCAGCAGGACCGGGACTAGGAATCAGCCCCAGCATTTT. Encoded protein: CASRTGTRNQPQHF.

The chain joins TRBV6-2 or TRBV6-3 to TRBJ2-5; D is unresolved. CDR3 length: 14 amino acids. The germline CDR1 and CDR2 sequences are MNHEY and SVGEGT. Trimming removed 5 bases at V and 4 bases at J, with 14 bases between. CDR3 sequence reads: CASSVGALAETQYF. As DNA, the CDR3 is TGTGCCAGCAGTGTGGGCGCACTGGCAGAGACCCAGTACTTC.

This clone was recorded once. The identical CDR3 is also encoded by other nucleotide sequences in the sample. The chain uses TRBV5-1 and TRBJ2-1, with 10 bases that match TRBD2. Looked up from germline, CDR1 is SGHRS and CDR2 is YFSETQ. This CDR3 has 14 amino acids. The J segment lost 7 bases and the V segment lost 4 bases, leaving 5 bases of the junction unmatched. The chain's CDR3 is CASSRTSGNNEQFF. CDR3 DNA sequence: TGCGCCAGCAGCCGAACTAGCGGGAATAATGAGCAGTTCTTC. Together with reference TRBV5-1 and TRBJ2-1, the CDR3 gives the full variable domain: KAGVTQTPRYLIKTRGQQVTLSCSPISGHRSVSWYQQTPGQGLQFLFEYFSETQRNKGNFPGRFSGRQFSNSRSEMNVSTLELGDSALYLCASSRTSGNNEQFFGPGTRLTVL.

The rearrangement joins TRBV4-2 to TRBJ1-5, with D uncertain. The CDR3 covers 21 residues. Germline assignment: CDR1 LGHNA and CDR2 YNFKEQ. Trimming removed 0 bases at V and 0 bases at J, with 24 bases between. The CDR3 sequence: CASSQETGFRGSTYSNQPQHF. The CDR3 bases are TGTGCCAGCAGCCAAGAAACGGGGTTTAGAGGATCCACGTATAGCAATCAGCCCCAGCATTTT.

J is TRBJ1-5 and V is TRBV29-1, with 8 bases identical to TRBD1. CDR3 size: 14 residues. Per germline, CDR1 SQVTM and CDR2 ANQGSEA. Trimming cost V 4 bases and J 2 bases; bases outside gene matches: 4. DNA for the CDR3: TGCAGCGTTGGAGACAGGGGTGGCAATCAGCCCCAGCATTTT. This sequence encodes CSVGDRGGNQPQHF.

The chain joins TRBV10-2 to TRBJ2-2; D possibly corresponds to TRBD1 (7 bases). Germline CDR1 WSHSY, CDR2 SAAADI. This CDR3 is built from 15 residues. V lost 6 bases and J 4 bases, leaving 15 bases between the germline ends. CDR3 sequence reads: CASSPGGGGTGELFF. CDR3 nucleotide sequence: TGCGCCAGCAGCCCAGGGGGAGGTGGCACCGGGGAGCTGTTTTTT.

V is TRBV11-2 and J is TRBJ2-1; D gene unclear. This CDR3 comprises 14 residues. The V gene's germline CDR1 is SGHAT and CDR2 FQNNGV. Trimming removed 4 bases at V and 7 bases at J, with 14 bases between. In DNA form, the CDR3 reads TGTGCCAGCAGCTCCCCGAGACTCTTGAATGAGCAGTTCTTC. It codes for CASSSPRLLNEQFF.